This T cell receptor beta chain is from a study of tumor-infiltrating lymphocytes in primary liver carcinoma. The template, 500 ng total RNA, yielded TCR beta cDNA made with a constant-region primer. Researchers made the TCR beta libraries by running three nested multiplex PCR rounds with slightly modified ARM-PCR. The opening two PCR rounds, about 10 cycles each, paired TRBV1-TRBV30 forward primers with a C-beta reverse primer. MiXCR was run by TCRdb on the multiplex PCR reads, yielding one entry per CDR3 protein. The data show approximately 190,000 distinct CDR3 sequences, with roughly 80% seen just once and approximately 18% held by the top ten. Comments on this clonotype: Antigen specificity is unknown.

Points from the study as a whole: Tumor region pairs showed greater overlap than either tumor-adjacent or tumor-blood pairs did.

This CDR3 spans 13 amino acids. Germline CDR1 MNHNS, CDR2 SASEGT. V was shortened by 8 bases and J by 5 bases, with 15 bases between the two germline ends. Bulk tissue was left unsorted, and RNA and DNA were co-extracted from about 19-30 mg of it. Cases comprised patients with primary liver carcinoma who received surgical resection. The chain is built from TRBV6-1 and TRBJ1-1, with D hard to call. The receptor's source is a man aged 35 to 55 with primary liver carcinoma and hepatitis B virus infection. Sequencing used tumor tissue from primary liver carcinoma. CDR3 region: CASSWERGTEAFF. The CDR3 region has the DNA TGTGCCAGCTCATGGGAGCGGGGTACTGAAGCTTTCTTT.